These 30 T cell receptor beta chains came from one sample sequenced in a study of CD4+ T cells in melanoma. The table came from immunoSEQ multiplex PCR; TCRdb's copy has only in-frame clones and leaves some out. Seen here are about 140,000 clones, around 90% observed once, and the top ten hold more than 1.5%. The origin of the receptors is a human donor with melanoma.

This clone is a singleton in its sample. This chain uses TRBV4-1 with TRBJ2-7; D not resolved. This CDR3 contains 12 residues. Germline CDR1 MGHRA, CDR2 YSYEKL. V lost 2 bases, J lost 6 bases, and 8 bases lay in between. CDR3 region: CASSQLVREQYF. As DNA, the CDR3 is TGCGCCAGCAGCCAACTCGTACGCGAGCAGTACTTC.

The V and J genes are TRBV29-1 and TRBJ2-5, with 7 bases fitting TRBD2. The CDR3 is 14 residues long. CDR1 SQVTM and CDR2 ANQGSEA come from the germline V gene. J was trimmed by 2 bases and V by 4 bases; bases with no gene match: 7. In nucleotides, the CDR3 is TGCAGCGTTGGGGGTACTAGCGCACAAGAGACCCAGTACTTC. Translation gives CSVGGTSAQETQYF.

The chain uses TRBV7-8 and TRBJ2-7; the D call may be TRBD1 or TRBD2 (5 bases each). Per germline, CDR1 SGHVS and CDR2 FQNEAQ. The V and J ends lost 2 bases and 0 bases respectively, with 8 bases between them. This CDR3 comprises 14 residues. Here the CDR3 DNA reads TGTGCCAGCAGCTTACCAGGGAGCTCCTACGAGCAGTACTTC. Amino acids: CASSLPGSSYEQYF.

In this sample, this clone turned up once. The chain employs TRBV29-1 and TRBJ1-2; TRBD1 matches at 9 bases. The CDR3 extends over 15 amino acids. Germline V lookup: CDR1 SQVTM, CDR2 ANQGSEA. Germline trimming cut 4 bases from V and 8 bases from J; bases unmatched to any gene: 14. The CDR3 sequence: CSVGEPAGTGNGYTF. CDR3 in DNA: TGCAGCGTTGGGGAACCAGCCGGGACAGGGAACGGCTACACCTTC.

As regards this clone: One junction end disagrees with the germline gene, perhaps due to a read error. DNA for the CDR3: TGTGCCAGCTCACTGCTGGGGGCGGCCTATGATTCACCCCTCCACTTT. Encoded protein: CASSLLGAAYDSPLHF. The chain couples TRBV18 to TRBJ1-6, with D possibly being TRBD1 (6 bases). This CDR3 contains 16 residues. CDR1 is KGHSH and CDR2 is LQKENI in the germline V gene.

The count of this clone is one. This rearrangement joins TRBV7-9 to TRBJ2-1, with 7 bases lining up with TRBD2. The germline gives CDR1 SEHNR, CDR2 FQNEAQ (reference sequence). The CDR3 runs to 15 residues. V gave up 5 bases and J gave up 6 bases; unmatched junction bases: 10. The CDR3 here is CASSASGARSNEQFF. In DNA, the CDR3 is TGTGCCAGCAGCGCGAGCGGGGCAAGAAGCAATGAGCAGTTCTTC.

This rearrangement joins TRBV25-1 to TRBJ1-6; D may be TRBD1 (5 bases). The V gene lost 6 bases and the J gene lost 8 bases, with 14 bases spanning the gap. Germline CDR1 reads MGHDK; CDR2 reads SYGVNS. CDR3 length: 14 amino acids. The CDR3 protein is CASRQTGRDSPLHF. Written as DNA, the CDR3 is TGTGCCAGCAGACAGACGGGGCGGGATTCACCCCTCCACTTT. Variable domain in full (rest from reference TRBV25-1 and TRBJ1-6): EADIYQTPRYLVIGTGKKITLECSQTMGHDKMYWYQQDPGMELHLIHYSYGVNSTEKGDLSSESTVSRIRTEHFPLTLESARPSHTSQYLCASRQTGRDSPLHFGNGTRLTVT.

The V gene is TRBV5-1, the J gene TRBJ2-5; D may be TRBD1 or TRBD2 (5 bases each). CDR1 SGHRS and CDR2 YFSETQ come from the germline V gene. CDR3 length: 16 amino acids. V was shortened by 1 base and J by 0 bases, with 13 bases between the two germline ends. CDR3 sequence (DNA): TGCGCCAGCAGCTTGTCGGGGACGCGGCACCAAGAGACCCAGTACTTC. Protein: CASSLSGTRHQETQYF.

The J gene is TRBJ1-6, the V gene TRBV14; D call uncertain. The V end was cut by 2 bases, the J end by 7 bases, with 6 bases between. The CDR3 contains 13 residues. CDR1 is SGHDN and CDR2 is FVKESK in the germline V gene. The CDR3 protein is CASSQLWNSPLHF. CDR3 coding DNA: TGTGCCAGCAGCCAACTCTGGAATTCACCCCTCCACTTT.

The chain joins TRBV5-1 to TRBJ2-3; 7 nucleotides match TRBD1. Trimming took 2 bases from V and 4 from J; bases not matched to a gene: 4. Germline V gene data show CDR1 as SGHRS and CDR2 as YFSETQ. There are 14 residues in the CDR3. The CDR3 DNA reads as TGCGCCAGCAGCTTACAGGGGCTAGCAGATACGCAGTATTTT. Translated: CASSLQGLADTQYF.

The V gene is TRBV7-3, the J gene TRBJ2-2; TRBD2 matches at 9 bases. There are 15 residues in the CDR3. Germline CDR1 and CDR2: SGHTA and FQGTGA. V shed 5 bases, J shed 1 base, and the junction held 2 bases outside the gene matches. CDR3: CASSPTSGNTGELFF. CDR3 bases: TGTGCCAGCAGCCCGACTAGCGGGAACACCGGGGAGCTGTTTTTT.

This chain connects TRBV15 to TRBJ1-4; D is unresolved. V dropped 5 bases and J dropped 8 bases, with 21 bases sitting between them. Germline V gene sequence: CDR1 LNHNV, CDR2 YYDKDF (reference sequence). The CDR3 spans 16 residues. Written as DNA, the CDR3 is TGTGCCACCAGCTCTAGTCCTGCCCGACGATACGAAAAACTGTTTTTT. Its protein product is CATSSSPARRYEKLFF. The variable domain in full, completed from reference TRBV15 and TRBJ1-4, reads DAMVIQNPRYQVTQFGKPVTLSCSQTLNHNVMYWYQQKSSQAPKLLFHYYDKDFNNEADTPDNFQSRRPNTSFCFLDIRSPGLGDTAMYLCATSSSPARRYEKLFFGSGTQLSVL.

The J gene is TRBJ2-3, the V gene TRBV2; 11 bases fit TRBD1. The CDR3 length is 17 residues. Germline assignment: CDR1 SNHLY and CDR2 FYNNEI. Trimming took 6 bases from V and 2 from J; bases not matched to a gene: 10. CDR3 nucleotides: TGTGCCAGCAGCGCCCCTAGGACAGGGGGCGACACAGATACGCAGTATTTT. Its translation is CASSAPRTGGDTDTQYF.

The chain employs TRBV30 and TRBJ1-6; 7 bases fit TRBD1. The CDR3 spans 14 residues. Germline CDR1 and CDR2: GTSNPN and SVGIG (reference sequence). The ends lost 1 base at V and 5 bases at J; junction bases unmatched: 2. The CDR3 region has the DNA TGTGCCTGGAGTGAGACAGGGAATAATTCACCCCTCCACTTT. It encodes CAWSETGNNSPLHF. Combining the CDR3 with reference TRBV30 and TRBJ1-6 gives the whole variable domain SQTIHQWPATLVQPVGSPLSLECTVEGTSNPNLYWYRQAAGRGLQLLFYSVGIGQISSEVPQNLSASRPQDRQFILSSKKLLLSDSGFYLCAWSETGNNSPLHFGNGTRLTVT.

This rearrangement joins TRBV6-1 to TRBJ1-2, with D hard to call. The V end was cut by 3 bases, the J end by 0 bases, with 17 bases between. The CDR3 contains 17 residues. Germline CDR1 is MNHNS and CDR2 is SASEGT. CDR3 nucleotides: TGTGCCAGCAGTGAGATAGCTGGAACGCTAACTAACTATGGCTACACCTTC. Translating gives CASSEIAGTLTNYGYTF.

This rearrangement joins TRBV30 to TRBJ1-2; TRBD1 aligns across 9 bases. Trimming cost V 3 bases and J 4 bases; bases outside gene matches: 9. Germline values: CDR1 GTSNPN, CDR2 SVGIG (reference sequence). The CDR3 covers 15 residues. The CDR3: CAWSLRGQGIYGYTF. The CDR3 DNA sequence: TGTGCCTGGAGCCTGAGGGGACAGGGTATCTATGGCTACACCTTC.

The DNA for the CDR3 is TGTGCCAGCAGCTTAGTACCGAGAGGAGTCTCCACAGATACGCAGTATTTT. Encoded protein: CASSLVPRGVSTDTQYF. The rearrangement links TRBV11-2 to TRBJ2-3; D gene uncertain. CDR1 SGHAT and CDR2 FQNNGV come from the germline V gene. This CDR3 region has 17 residues. The V end lost 1 base, the J end lost 2 bases, and 16 bases lay between the germline ends.

V is TRBV7-6 and J is TRBJ2-2; D is unresolved. The CDR3 spans 13 residues. Trimming stripped 4 bases from V and 0 bases from J, with 3 bases between. Germline assignment: CDR1 SGHVS and CDR2 FNYEAQ. In nucleotides, the CDR3 is TGTGCCAGCAGCTACACGAACACCGGGGAGCTGTTTTTT. Residues: CASSYTNTGELFF.

V and J are TRBV4-2 and TRBJ1-4; D uncertain. Trimming shortened V by 5 bases and J by 0 bases, and 10 bases separated the two germline ends. The CDR3 consists of 15 residues. CDR1 is LGHNA and CDR2 is YNFKEQ in the germline V gene. The CDR3 nucleotides are TGTGCCAGCAGCTACCCCGGGGCAACTAATGAAAAACTGTTTTTT. It encodes CASSYPGATNEKLFF.

The V call is TRBV5-1, the J call TRBJ2-3; TRBD1 or TRBD2 may be the D gene (6 bases each). The CDR3 sequence is 16 residues long. The germline gives CDR1 SGHRS, CDR2 YFSETQ. V lost 3 bases, J lost 2 bases, and 16 bases lay in between. In DNA, the CDR3 is TGCGCCAGCAGCTCTGAGGGGGGTCGGGCCACAGATACGCAGTATTTT. It yields the protein CASSSEGGRATDTQYF.

V usage is TRBV19 and J usage is TRBJ2-7; a possible D gene is TRBD2 (6 bases). V lost 7 bases, J lost 3 bases, and 16 bases lay in between. Germline V gives CDR1 LNHDA, CDR2 SQIVND (reference sequence). The CDR3 runs 14 residues. Here the CDR3 reads CASKEGPRGYEQYF. The CDR3, as DNA: TGTGCCAGTAAGGAGGGCCCCAGAGGCTACGAGCAGTACTTC. The full variable domain, completed using reference TRBV19 and TRBJ2-7, is DGGITQSPKYLFRKEGQNVTLSCEQNLNHDAMYWYRQDPGQGLRLIYYSQIVNDFQKGDIAEGYSVSREKKESFPLTVTSAQKNPTAFYLCASKEGPRGYEQYFGPGTRLTVT.

This clone was counted a single time. This chain joins TRBV2 and TRBJ1-5; tentative D call: TRBD1 (6 bases). Between the trimmed V and J ends, which lost 6 bases and 6 bases, there was a span of 18 bases. CDR1 and CDR2 (germline): SNHLY, FYNNEI. The CDR3 is made up of 15 amino acids. The CDR3 sequence is CASRHRDTGGQPQHF. DNA for the CDR3: TGTGCCAGCAGACACCGGGACACTGGCGGTCAGCCCCAGCATTTT.

The CDR3 DNA reads TGTGCCAGCAGCTTTGGAATAACCACAGATACGCAGTATTTT. Its protein is CASSFGITTDTQYF. V and J are TRBV11-2 and TRBJ2-3; D is ambiguous. The length of the CDR3 is 14 residues. The V gene lost 3 bases and the J gene lost 2 bases, with 9 bases spanning the gap. Germline CDR1 SGHAT, CDR2 FQNNGV.

The chain carries TRBV9 and TRBJ2-7, with a tentative D call TRBD2 (7 bases). Germline loops: CDR1 SGDLS, CDR2 YYNGEE. V was trimmed by 4 bases and J by 3 bases, leaving 17 bases between them. The CDR3 has 15 amino acids. The CDR3 sequence: CASSPTNGGRYEQYF. CDR3 nucleotide sequence: TGTGCCAGCAGCCCAACTAACGGGGGGCGCTACGAGCAGTACTTC.

The chain employs TRBV7-6 and TRBJ2-1; D gene ambiguous. The V gene lost 6 bases and the J gene lost 6 bases, with 12 bases spanning the gap. The CDR3 length is 13 residues. CDR1 and CDR2 from the germline V gene are SGHVS and FNYEAQ. Written as DNA, the CDR3 is TGTGCCAGCAGTTATGACCCCAGCAATGAGCAGTTCTTC. Its translation is CASSYDPSNEQFF.

V is TRBV30 and J is TRBJ1-2, with unresolved D. Germline V gene sequence: CDR1 GTSNPN, CDR2 SVGIG (reference sequence). The ends were cut back, 0 bases at V and 7 bases at J, with 18 bases in the middle. The CDR3 has 15 amino acids. The CDR3: CAWSVSGSFGGGYTF. CDR3 coding DNA: TGTGCCTGGAGTGTCTCGGGCAGTTTTGGAGGTGGCTACACCTTC. Variable domain in full (rest from reference TRBV30 and TRBJ1-2): SQTIHQWPATLVQPVGSPLSLECTVEGTSNPNLYWYRQAAGRGLQLLFYSVGIGQISSEVPQNLSASRPQDRQFILSSKKLLLSDSGFYLCAWSVSGSFGGGYTFGSGTRLTVV.

The V gene is TRBV7-9, the J gene TRBJ2-3; the D gene is possibly TRBD2 (6 bases). Germline lookup yields CDR1 SEHNR and CDR2 FQNEAQ (reference sequence). CDR3 length: 15 residues. Deletions cut 4 bases from V and 1 base from J, with 12 bases between. The CDR3 nucleotides read TGTGCCAGCAGCTACCGGGACTGGGGCACAGATACGCAGTATTTT. Encoded protein: CASSYRDWGTDTQYF.

The chain is built from TRBV6-4 and TRBJ2-2, with TRBD2 as a possible D gene (5 bases). Trimming stripped 4 bases from V and 1 base from J, with 7 bases between. This CDR3 region has 14 residues. Germline V gene data show CDR1 as MRHNA and CDR2 as SNTAGT. DNA of the CDR3: TGTGCCAGCAGTGTGGAGGTGAACACCGGGGAGCTGTTTTTT. It is translated as CASSVEVNTGELFF.

The rearrangement links TRBV1 to TRBJ2-7; the table's D call, TRBD2, was not checked against the DNA. TRBV1 is an annotated pseudogene. The CDR3 is 17 residues long. The CDR3 sequence: CTSSHPRGRGRGNEQYF. As DNA, the CDR3 is TGCACCAGCAGCCATCCGAGAGGGCGGGGCAGAGGGAACGAGCAGTACTTC.

This clone was seen once. The chain is built from TRBV11-3 and TRBJ2-1; perhaps D is TRBD1 or TRBD2 (6 bases each). In germline, CDR1 is SGHNT, CDR2 YENEEA. V gave up 5 bases and J gave up 5 bases, with 16 bases separating them. The CDR3 spans 15 residues. CDR3 DNA sequence: TGTGCCAGCAGCCTCGGGGGCCTCACCCACAATGAGCAGTTCTTC. Its translation is CASSLGGLTHNEQFF.